This TCR beta chain was sequenced for a study of blood T cell repertoires in COVID-19. In the study overall: COVID-19 samples collected from the United States, Italy and Spain covered acute and convalescent phases.

Here immunoSEQ multiplex PCR was the method, and the copy in TCRdb shows in-frame clones only, minus some. Altogether 95,000 to 150,000 clones are present, about 86% being singletons, with the ten largest covering around 4.1%. This CDR3 has 15 amino acids. V was trimmed by 0 bases and J by 8 bases, leaving 13 bases between them. Per germline, CDR1 SEHNR and CDR2 FQNEAQ (reference sequence). Material for sequencing was peripheral blood. The receptor comes from a woman in her fifties or sixties with acute or convalescent COVID-19. V usage is TRBV7-9 and J usage is TRBJ1-4; TRBD1 might be the D (6 bases). The CDR3 loop reads CASSLAGALDEKLFF. In DNA form, the CDR3 reads TGTGCCAGCAGCTTAGCGGGGGCATTGGACGAAAAACTGTTTTTT.